The rows below give T cell receptor beta chains drawn from one sample of a study of blood T cell repertoires in COVID-19. Sequencing used immunoSEQ multiplex PCR; TCRdb keeps in-frame clones, though not all of them. The sample shows approximately 500,000 clones, roughly nine tenths of them seen only once. The material sequenced was peripheral blood. Receptor source: a young man with COVID-19, enrolled during active disease. The CDR3 runs from the conserved cysteine through the conserved F or W. Size tells how often a clone was seen (once, few, many) or the class of an expanded clone, and some rows leave it out.

v_gene	abundance	j_gene	len	CDR3aa
TRBV7-9	once	TRBJ2-3	16	CASSLGGVRGTDTQYF
TRBV6-5	-	TRBJ1-2	16	CASSYMGGKGNYGYTF
TRBV12-5	-	TRBJ2-4	17	CASGLGKGLVAKNIQYF
TRBV7-9	-	TRBJ2-1	15	CASSRPGSSYNEQFF
TRBV7-9	-	TRBJ1-1	14	CASSLSAGNTEAFF
TRBV30	-	TRBJ2-3	12	CAWRVVRDTQYF
TRBV27	-	TRBJ1-2	16	CASSLSLTGVSDGYTF
TRBV12-5	-	TRBJ2-3	14	CASGFGRGPDTQYF
TRBV30	few	TRBJ2-1	15	CAWTLDRGINNEQFF
TRBV28	-	TRBJ2-7	11	CATLSLYEQYF
TRBV7-8	-	TRBJ2-7	14	CASSLSPDWYEQYF
TRBV12-3/TRBV12-4	once	TRBJ2-1	13	CASRRDFNNEQFF
TRBV2	-	TRBJ2-1	15	CASSLVAGESNEQFF
TRBV6-5	-	TRBJ1-2	15	CASSYEGGSTGGYTF
TRBV5-1	once	TRBJ2-7	14	CASSPAATSYEQYF
TRBV14	-	TRBJ1-3	14	CASSLSDSYNTIYF
TRBV2	-	TRBJ2-7	14	CASKGQGISYEQYF
TRBV2	-	TRBJ2-2	15	CASSVQGSNTGELFF
TRBV27	-	TRBJ1-2	9	CASSPGYTF
TRBV28	many	TRBJ2-1	14	CASSPLGQGNEQFF
TRBV2	-	TRBJ1-1	12	CAVYRGPDEAFF
TRBV5-1	-	TRBJ2-3	13	CASSWGTSQLQYF
TRBV2	-	TRBJ2-2	15	CASSTLSVNTGELFF
TRBV4-2	-	TRBJ2-7	17	CASSLLVGQVFSYEQYF
TRBV6-6	few	TRBJ1-1	15	CASSYPGTGNTEAFF
TRBV7-9	-	TRBJ2-5	15	CASSSELVFLETQYF